Listed below are T cell receptor beta chains from one sample, sequenced in a study of control samples from healthy donors and cancer patients. This table comes from immunoSEQ multiplex PCR, and its TCRdb copy is limited to in-frame clones, with some not included. The sample lists fewer than 95,000 clones; 70% to 90% were seen once. The sequencing input was blood. Receptor source: a woman in her thirties or forties in good health. CDR3s include the opening cysteine and the closing phenylalanine or tryptophan. Each record gives: V gene, clone size, J gene, CDR3 protein. Where a row states a size, it is once, few, many or the class of an expanded clone; other rows omit it.

v_call: TRBV9
clone_size: .
j_call: TRBJ1-2
cdr3_aa: CASSVEGEGIGYTF

v_call: TRBV6-2/TRBV6-3
clone_size: .
j_call: TRBJ1-1
cdr3_aa: CASSYGASGAFF

v_call: TRBV24-1
clone_size: .
j_call: TRBJ1-6
cdr3_aa: CATSAGDNSPLHF

v_call: TRBV19
clone_size: .
j_call: TRBJ2-7
cdr3_aa: CASTPASGPSYEQYF

v_call: TRBV10-3
clone_size: .
j_call: TRBJ1-1
cdr3_aa: CAISESKVSPRSEAFF

v_call: TRBV7-2
clone_size: few
j_call: TRBJ1-2
cdr3_aa: CASSLSSGTGRFSAGGYTF

v_call: TRBV19
clone_size: .
j_call: TRBJ2-1
cdr3_aa: CASTPPGTGAYNEQFF

v_call: TRBV7-2
clone_size: once
j_call: TRBJ2-1
cdr3_aa: CASSLGGGYNEQFF

v_call: TRBV7-9
clone_size: .
j_call: TRBJ2-1
cdr3_aa: CASSGGSEQFF

v_call: TRBV7-9
clone_size: .
j_call: TRBJ1-5
cdr3_aa: CASSLQGSGNQPQHF

v_call: TRBV27
clone_size: .
j_call: TRBJ1-1
cdr3_aa: CASSFSLNTEAFF

v_call: TRBV25-1
clone_size: .
j_call: TRBJ1-1
cdr3_aa: CASSSPWGTEAFF

v_call: TRBV4-1
clone_size: .
j_call: TRBJ1-3
cdr3_aa: CASSQGPGNTIYF

v_call: TRBV4-1
clone_size: .
j_call: TRBJ2-2
cdr3_aa: CASSHPQGTYTGELFF

v_call: TRBV6-2/TRBV6-3
clone_size: .
j_call: TRBJ2-5
cdr3_aa: CASTPLEGAGETQYF

v_call: TRBV18
clone_size: .
j_call: TRBJ1-3
cdr3_aa: CASSSQQGRNTIYF

v_call: TRBV19
clone_size: .
j_call: TRBJ1-2
cdr3_aa: CASSAALYGYTF

v_call: TRBV29-1
clone_size: .
j_call: TRBJ1-2
cdr3_aa: CSVERARDYGYTF

v_call: TRBV6-5
clone_size: .
j_call: TRBJ1-3
cdr3_aa: CASSSGPFVGNTIYF

v_call: TRBV10-3
clone_size: .
j_call: TRBJ1-1
cdr3_aa: CAISSGKGAFTEAFF

v_call: TRBV30
clone_size: .
j_call: TRBJ1-1
cdr3_aa: CAWSAGMNTEAFF

v_call: TRBV4-2
clone_size: .
j_call: TRBJ1-1
cdr3_aa: CASSQGVVAFF

v_call: TRBV27
clone_size: .
j_call: TRBJ2-7
cdr3_aa: CASSWTSGGGEQYF